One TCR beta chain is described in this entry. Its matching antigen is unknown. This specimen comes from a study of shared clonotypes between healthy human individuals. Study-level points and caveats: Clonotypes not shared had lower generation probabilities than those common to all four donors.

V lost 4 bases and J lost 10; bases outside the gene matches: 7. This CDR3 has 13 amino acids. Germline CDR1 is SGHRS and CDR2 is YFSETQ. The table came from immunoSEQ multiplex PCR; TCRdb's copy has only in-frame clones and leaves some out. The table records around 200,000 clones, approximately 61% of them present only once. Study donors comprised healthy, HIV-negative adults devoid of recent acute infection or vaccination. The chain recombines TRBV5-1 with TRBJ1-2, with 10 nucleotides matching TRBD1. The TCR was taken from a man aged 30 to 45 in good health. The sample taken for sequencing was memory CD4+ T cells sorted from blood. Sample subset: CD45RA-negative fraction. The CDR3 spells CASSIDRGQDYTF. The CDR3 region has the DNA TGCGCCAGCAGCATCGACAGGGGGCAAGACTACACCTTC.